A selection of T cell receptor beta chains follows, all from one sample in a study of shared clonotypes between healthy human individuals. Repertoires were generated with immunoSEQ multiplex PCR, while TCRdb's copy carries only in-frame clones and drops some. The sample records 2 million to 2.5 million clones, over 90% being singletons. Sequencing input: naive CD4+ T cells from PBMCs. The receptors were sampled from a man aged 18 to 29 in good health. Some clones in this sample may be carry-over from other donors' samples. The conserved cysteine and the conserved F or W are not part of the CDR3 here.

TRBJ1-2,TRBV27,ASGEVGGYGYT
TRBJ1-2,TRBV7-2,ASSTTSLYGYT
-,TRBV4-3,ASSQDFGTSPIYEQY
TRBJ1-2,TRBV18,ASSLGPKNYGYT
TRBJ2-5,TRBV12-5,ASGRSKETQY
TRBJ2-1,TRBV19,ASSDRTGDNEQF
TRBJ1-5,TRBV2,ASRTDQGWSQH
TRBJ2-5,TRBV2,ASSSYPLANQETQY
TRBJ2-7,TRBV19,ASSRSTAPSPYEQY
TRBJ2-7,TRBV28,ASKSTGGSYEQY
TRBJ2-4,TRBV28,ASSLQGVKNIQY
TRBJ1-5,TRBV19,ASMGVGPQH
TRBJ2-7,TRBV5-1,ASSLVGGPSYEQY
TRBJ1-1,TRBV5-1,ASKIFVAENTEAF
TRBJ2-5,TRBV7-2,ASIKLLRDRRTQY
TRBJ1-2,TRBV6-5,ASSTRQGRNGYT
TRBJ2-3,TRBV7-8,ASSPGGDTQY
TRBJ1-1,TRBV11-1,ASSLEATGRSTEAF
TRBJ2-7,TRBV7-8,ASSLNPGQGYEQY
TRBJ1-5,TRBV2,ASRARQGGIYQPQH